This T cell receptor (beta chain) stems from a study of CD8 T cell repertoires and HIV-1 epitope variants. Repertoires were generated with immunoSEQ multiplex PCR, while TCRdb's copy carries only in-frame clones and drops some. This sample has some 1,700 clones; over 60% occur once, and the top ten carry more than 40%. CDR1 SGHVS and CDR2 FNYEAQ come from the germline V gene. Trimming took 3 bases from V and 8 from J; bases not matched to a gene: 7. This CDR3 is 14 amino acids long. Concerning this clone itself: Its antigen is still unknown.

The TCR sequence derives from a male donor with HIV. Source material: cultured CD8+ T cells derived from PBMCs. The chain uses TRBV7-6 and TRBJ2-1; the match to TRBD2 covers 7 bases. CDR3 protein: CASSLGGRGDEQFF. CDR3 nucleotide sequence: TGTGCCAGCAGCTTGGGCGGGAGAGGCGATGAGCAGTTCTTC.